There are a few counts of the clone carrying this T cell receptor (beta chain). What it binds is not known. The time point here: newly diagnosed GD, antithyroid drugs for less than 3 months. The TCR library was made from RNA extracted from PBMCs. American Thyroid Association guidelines served as the basis for diagnosing Graves' disease. The CDR3 has 13 residues. V lost 6 bases and J 4 bases, leaving 12 bases between the germline ends. Per the germline V gene, CDR1 is SGHTA and CDR2 is FQGTGA. The data derive from a study of regulatory T cells in long-lasting Graves disease. The study, taken as a whole, reports: The small sample size may have reduced accuracy. TRBV28, TRBJ1-2 and TRBJ2-5 emerged as the favored segments in persistent disease.

Both iRepertoire HTBI primers and Arm-PCR of CDR3 regions were used to build the TCR beta libraries. Each CDR3 protein gets one entry after TCRdb re-called the multiplex PCR reads with MiXCR. In the table there are about 240,000 distinct CDR3 sequences, 20% to 25% of which are singletons. The chain combines TRBV7-3 with TRBJ1-1, with D possibly matching TRBD1 (5 bases). This receptor was obtained from a female donor with Graves disease. Sequenced material: peripheral blood mononuclear cells (PBMCs), taken at new diagnosis, from a patient treated with antithyroid drugs. The CDR3 DNA sequence: TGTGCCAGCAGGGGACGGAGGGTCACTGAAGCTTTCTTT. Its translation is CASRGRRVTEAFF.